One and the same sample provided the 27 T cell receptor beta chains below, sequenced in a study of blood T cell repertoires in COVID-19. TCRdb's table, derived via immunoSEQ multiplex PCR, lists solely in-frame clones and lacks some. The sample has around 95,000 clones; about 84% are singletons. The sequencing input was peripheral blood. Every receptor here comes from a woman of 80 years or more with acute or convalescent COVID-19.

The gene calls are TRBV5-4 and TRBJ2-5; 8 bases are shared with TRBD1. V gave up 6 bases and J gave up 1 base; unmatched junction bases: 8. The CDR3 runs to 15 residues. Germline V gene lookup returns CDR1 SGHNT and CDR2 YYREEE (reference sequence). The CDR3 region has the DNA TGTGCCAGCACCCGGACAGGGCAACGCCAAGAGACCCAGTACTTC. Amino acid sequence: CASTRTGQRQETQYF. The variable domain in full, completed from reference TRBV5-4 and TRBJ2-5, reads ETGVTQSPTHLIKTRGQQVTLRCSSQSGHNTVSWYQQALGQGPQFIFQYYREEENGRGNFPPRFSGLQFPNYSSELNVNALELDDSALYLCASTRTGQRQETQYFGPGTRLLVL.

The chain carries TRBV3-1 (or the pseudogene TRBV3-2) and TRBJ2-1; the D gene is possibly TRBD1 (6 bases). Germline V gene data show CDR1 as LGHDT and CDR2 as YNNKEL (reference sequence). CDR3 size: 18 residues. The V and J ends lost 1 base and 6 bases respectively, with 22 bases between them. The CDR3 is CASSQVPDSLMGGNEQFF. The CDR3 nucleotides are TGTGCCAGCAGCCAAGTTCCGGACAGCCTTATGGGCGGCAATGAGCAGTTCTTC.

This rearrangement joins TRBV11-2 to TRBJ1-1, with TRBD1 as a possible D gene (6 bases). Germline CDR1 is SGHAT and CDR2 is FQNNGV. V lost 1 base, J lost 7 bases, and 16 bases lay in between. The CDR3 contains 15 residues. CDR3 protein: CASSLVRGQKNEAFF. DNA of the CDR3: TGTGCCAGCAGCTTAGTCAGGGGACAAAAGAATGAAGCTTTCTTT.

This chain connects TRBV6-4 to TRBJ1-5; TRBD1 is a possible D gene (6 bases). The V and J ends lost 4 bases and 4 bases respectively, with 8 bases between them. Germline assignment: CDR1 MRHNA and CDR2 SNTAGT. The CDR3 totals 13 residues. The CDR3 nucleotides are TGTGCCAGCAGTGCCGACAGGAATCAGCCCCAGCATTTT. Amino acids: CASSADRNQPQHF.

V is TRBV15 and J is TRBJ1-4, with 8 nucleotides matching TRBD1. CDR3 length: 16 amino acids. Germline V CDR1 and CDR2: LNHNV, YYDKDF (reference sequence). V lost 0 bases and J lost 8; bases outside the gene matches: 8. CDR3 amino acids: CATSRDDQGAWEKLFF. As DNA, the CDR3 is TGTGCCACCAGCAGAGACGACCAGGGGGCCTGGGAAAAACTGTTTTTT.

Turning to this clone: One end of the junction is discordant with germline, which a read error may explain. V usage is TRBV5-1 and J usage is TRBJ1-5, with D perhaps TRBD1 (6 bases). CDR1 and CDR2 (germline): SGHRS, YFSETQ. CDR3 length equals 15 residues. The CDR3 region has the DNA TGCGCCCGCAGCTCGGGGGGGGGCTCTCAGGAGCCCCAGCATTTT. The encoded protein is CARSSGGGSQEPQHF.

V and J are TRBV7-2 and TRBJ1-3; D not certain. Trimming took off 3 bases at V and 4 bases at J, with 10 bases between the two ends. CDR3 size: 14 residues. CDR1 is SGHTA, CDR2 FQGNSA, per germline. The CDR3 loop reads CASSFGLTGNTIYF. The DNA of the CDR3 is TGTGCCAGCAGCTTTGGTCTAACGGGAAACACCATATATTTT.

The chain uses TRBV7-2 and TRBJ2-5; D is perhaps TRBD1 (5 bases). There are 15 residues in the CDR3. Trimming pared 1 base from V and 5 bases from J, leaving 14 bases between. Germline V gene data show CDR1 as SGHTA and CDR2 as FQGNSA. In DNA, the CDR3 is TGTGCCAGCAGCTTAGATGGCAGGGTGGGTGAGACCCAGTACTTC. Amino acids: CASSLDGRVGETQYF.

This chain joins TRBV24-1 and TRBJ2-7; 10 bases are a match to TRBD1. CDR1 KGHDR and CDR2 SFDVKD come from the germline V gene. The CDR3 is made up of 13 amino acids. Unmatched junction bases numbered 2, after V lost 10 bases and J lost 0 bases. The CDR3 DNA follows: TGTGCCACTCGACAGGGGGCCTCCTACGAGCAGTACTTC. Translating gives CATRQGASYEQYF.

This clone has just one count. The chain uses TRBV10-3 and TRBJ2-5; 9 bases fit TRBD2. CDR3 length: 15 amino acids. Germline-derived CDR1 and CDR2 are ENHRY and SYGVKD. With V trimmed by 3 bases and J by 2 bases, 4 bases remained unmatched. The CDR3 nucleotides read TGTGCCATCAGTGACCGCGGGGGGGAGCAAGAGACCCAGTACTTC. Translating gives CAISDRGGEQETQYF.

The chain employs TRBV5-6 and TRBJ2-3; TRBD1 aligns across 7 bases. From germline, CDR1 is SGHDT and CDR2 YYEEEE. V lost 3 bases and J lost 0; bases outside the gene matches: 7. The CDR3 runs 16 residues. CDR3: CASSYRTGKSTDTQYF. The CDR3 coding sequence is TGTGCCAGCAGCTATAGGACAGGAAAGAGCACAGATACGCAGTATTTT.

V and J are TRBV30 and TRBJ2-3, with 7 bases lining up with TRBD2. This CDR3 is built from 14 residues. Germline values: CDR1 GTSNPN, CDR2 SVGIG (reference sequence). J was trimmed by 6 bases and V by 3 bases; bases with no gene match: 9. This CDR3 is CAWSHWTRADTQYF. CDR3 DNA: TGTGCCTGGAGCCATTGGACTAGGGCGGATACGCAGTATTTT.

The rearrangement uses TRBV28 and TRBJ1-2; TRBD1 aligns across 8 bases. The CDR3 sequence is 14 residues long. The V gene end was trimmed by 4 bases and the J gene end by 4 bases; junction bases not matched to a gene: 5. From germline, CDR1 is MDHEN and CDR2 SYDVKM. This CDR3 is CASSSTGVGYGYTF. The CDR3 region has the DNA TGTGCCAGCAGTTCGACAGGGGTCGGCTATGGCTACACCTTC.

The chain uses TRBV5-6 and TRBJ1-1; TRBD1 might be the D (6 bases). CDR1 and CDR2 from the germline V gene are SGHDT and YYEEEE. Deletions cut 0 bases from V and 7 bases from J, with 10 bases between. This CDR3 contains 13 residues. CDR3 sequence reads: CASSLDRVGEAFF. The CDR3, as DNA: TGTGCCAGCAGCTTGGACAGGGTCGGTGAAGCTTTCTTT.

This chain connects TRBV5-1 to TRBJ2-3, with TRBD2 as a possible D gene (9 bases). V was clipped by 4 bases and J by 6 bases, with 24 bases between them. Germline V gene sequence: CDR1 SGHRS, CDR2 YFSETQ. The CDR3 totals 17 residues. Here the CDR3 DNA reads TGCGCCAGCAGCCAGGGGGCTAGCGGGAACCTGGGGGATACGCAGTATTTT. It is translated as CASSQGASGNLGDTQYF.

The chain employs TRBV21-1 and TRBJ2-7; the table gives TRBD1 as D, unverified against the DNA. TRBV21-1 is deemed a pseudogene. This CDR3 spans 16 amino acids. This CDR3 is CASSKRTDTLYYEQYV. The DNA for the CDR3 is TGTGCCAGCAGCAAAAGGACGGACACCTTGTACTACGAGCAGTACGTC.

In regard to this clone: The sample has other DNA sequences that encode this CDR3 too. The chain has TRBV5-1 and TRBJ1-3; no clear D gene. V lost 0 bases and J lost 0, with 7 bases in between. CDR3 length: 15 residues. Germline V lookup: CDR1 SGHRS, CDR2 YFSETQ. The CDR3 here is CASSLDGGSGNTIYF. The CDR3 coding sequence is TGCGCCAGCAGCTTGGACGGTGGCTCTGGAAACACCATATATTTT.

This chain links TRBV4-1 with TRBJ1-4; TRBD1 aligns across 11 bases. The CDR3 spans 16 residues. Per the germline V gene, CDR1 is MGHRA and CDR2 is YSYEKL. Germline trimming cut 1 base from V and 7 bases from J; bases unmatched to any gene: 5. The CDR3 sequence is CASSQVGTGGSEKLFF. DNA for the CDR3: TGCGCCAGCAGCCAAGTAGGGACAGGGGGATCTGAAAAACTGTTTTTT.

This clone was seen only once. The chain links TRBV10-1 to TRBJ2-1; possible D gene TRBD2, 7 bases. This CDR3 is 16 amino acids long. Germline V lookup: CDR1 WNHNN, CDR2 SYGVQD (reference sequence). Trimming removed 0 bases at V and 7 bases at J, with 16 bases between. CDR3 in DNA: TGCGCCAGCAGTGAGTCGGGAGGGGGGGGGCGGAATGAGCAGTTCTTC. Its protein is CASSESGGGGRNEQFF.

The chain recombines TRBV28 with TRBJ1-2, with D uncertain. Trimming shortened V by 8 bases and J by 4 bases, and 11 bases separated the two germline ends. This CDR3 comprises 12 residues. CDR1 is MDHEN, CDR2 SYDVKM, per germline. DNA of the CDR3: TGTGCCAGCCTACAGCACCCCTATGGCTACACCTTC. The encoded protein is CASLQHPYGYTF.

This clone came up once. The J gene is TRBJ1-2, the V gene TRBV2; 9 positions match TRBD1. With 6 bases clipped from V and 4 bases from J, the junction kept 15 bases outside the gene matches. Germline V gene lookup returns CDR1 SNHLY and CDR2 FYNNEI. The CDR3 is 17 amino acids. The CDR3 bases are TGTGCCAGCAGCGAGGAGATTCCGGGACAGGGCCTCTATGGCTACACCTTC. Its protein product is CASSEEIPGQGLYGYTF.

The V call is TRBV6-2 or TRBV6-3, the J call TRBJ2-5; TRBD2 matches at 11 bases. The CDR3 sequence is 17 residues long. The germline V gene has CDR1 MNHEY and CDR2 SVGEGT. V shed 5 bases, J shed 5 bases, and the junction held 13 bases outside the gene matches. The chain's CDR3 is CASSRPLAGAAGETQYF. The CDR3 coding sequence is TGTGCCAGCAGTCGTCCACTAGCGGGGGCCGCTGGGGAGACCCAGTACTTC.

CDR3 DNA: TGTGCCAGCAGCCTTTTTAGGGGTGGCGGAAACACCATATATTTT. Its protein product is CASSLFRGGGNTIYF. The gene calls are TRBV11-2 and TRBJ1-3; D might be TRBD1 (5 bases). Per germline, CDR1 SGHAT and CDR2 FQNNGV. The CDR3 has 15 residues. Trimming took off 5 bases at V and 4 bases at J, with 15 bases between the two ends.

The rearrangement uses TRBV7-9 and TRBJ1-2, with 7 nucleotides matching TRBD1. The trim removed 0 bases at V and 4 bases at J, leaving 5 bases unmatched. The CDR3 runs to 15 residues. The germline gives CDR1 SEHNR, CDR2 FQNEAQ (reference sequence). CDR3 coding DNA: TGTGCCAGCAGCTTAGCTGGGACAGACACCTATGGCTACACCTTC. Translated: CASSLAGTDTYGYTF.

The rearrangement links TRBV7-9 to TRBJ1-1; D may be TRBD1 (5 bases). Germline lookup yields CDR1 SEHNR and CDR2 FQNEAQ (reference sequence). The V and J ends lost 3 bases and 6 bases respectively, with 17 bases between them. The CDR3 is 15 amino acids. This CDR3 is CASSLTRQGEAEAFF. The DNA for the CDR3 is TGTGCCAGCAGCTTGACGAGGCAGGGCGAGGCTGAAGCTTTCTTT.

This clone was observed once. The V call is TRBV28, the J call TRBJ1-2, with 9 bases aligning to TRBD1. This CDR3 has 14 amino acids. CDR1 MDHEN and CDR2 SYDVKM come from the germline V gene. J was trimmed by 4 bases and V by 3 bases; bases with no gene match: 3. The CDR3: CASSFPDRGYGYTF. CDR3 DNA sequence: TGTGCCAGCAGTTTCCCGGACAGGGGCTATGGCTACACCTTC.

The chain has TRBV3-1 (or the pseudogene TRBV3-2) and TRBJ1-3; D call uncertain. V lost 11 bases to trimming and J lost 0 bases, with 11 bases between them. This CDR3 is built from 13 residues. CDR1 LGHDT and CDR2 YNNKEL come from the germline V gene (reference sequence). This chain's CDR3 is CAAARSSGNTIYF. The CDR3 DNA follows: TGTGCCGCGGCGCGGAGCTCTGGAAACACCATATATTTT.